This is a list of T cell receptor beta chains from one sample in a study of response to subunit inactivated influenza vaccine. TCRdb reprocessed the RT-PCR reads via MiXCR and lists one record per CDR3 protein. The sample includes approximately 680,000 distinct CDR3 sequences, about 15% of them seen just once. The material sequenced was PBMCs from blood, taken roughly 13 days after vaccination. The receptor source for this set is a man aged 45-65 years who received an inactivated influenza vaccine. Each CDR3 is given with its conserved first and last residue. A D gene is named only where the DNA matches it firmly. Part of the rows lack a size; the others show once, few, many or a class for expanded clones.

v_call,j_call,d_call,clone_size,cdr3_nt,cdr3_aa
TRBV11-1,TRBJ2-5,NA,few,TGTGCCAGCAGTGTATCCAGCGGGGAGACCCAGTACTTC,CASSVSSGETQYF
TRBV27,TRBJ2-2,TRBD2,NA,TGTGCCAGCAGTTTTGGGGAGGGCACCGGGGAGCTGTTTTTT,CASSFGEGTGELFF
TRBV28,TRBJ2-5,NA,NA,TGTGCCAGCAGTTTACACCCCGGGGGAGGCCAAGAGACCCAGTACTTC,CASSLHPGGGQETQYF
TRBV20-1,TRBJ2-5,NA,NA,TGCAGTGCTAGCCCCCCCGAAGAGACCCAGTACTTC,CSASPPEETQYF
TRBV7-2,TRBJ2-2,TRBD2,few,TGTGCCAGCAGCTTAAGGGACGGGGGGGCGAACACCGGGGAGCTGTTTTTT,CASSLRDGGANTGELFF
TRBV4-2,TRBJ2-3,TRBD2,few,TGTGCCAGCAGCCAAGCCGGGACTAGCGGGAGTTTGATGTTTGATACGCAGTATTTT,CASSQAGTSGSLMFDTQYF
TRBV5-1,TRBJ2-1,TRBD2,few,TGCGCCAGCAGCTTGGAGGGCGGGGGGTTCTCCTACAATGAGCAGTTCTTC,CASSLEGGGFSYNEQFF
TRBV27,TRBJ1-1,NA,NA,TGTGCCAGCAGTTTACTGTGGGGGGGGGACACTGAAGCTTTCTTT,CASSLLWGGDTEAFF
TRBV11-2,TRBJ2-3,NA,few,TGTGCCAGCAGCCCGTGGGGGGGGGCGGGAGATACGCAGTATTTT,CASSPWGGAGDTQYF
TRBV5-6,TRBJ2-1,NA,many,TGTGCCAGCAGCATCGACGCGGTGGATGAGCAGTTCTTC,CASSIDAVDEQFF
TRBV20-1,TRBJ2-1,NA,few,TGCAGTGCTAGGACCCTGACAGAAGTTATCCCGTTCTTC,CSARTLTEVIPFF
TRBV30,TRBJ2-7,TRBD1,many,TGTGCCTGGAGTAGGGACAGGGGAGGGTACGAGCAGTACTTC,CAWSRDRGGYEQYF
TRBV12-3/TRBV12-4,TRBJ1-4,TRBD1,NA,TGTGCCAGCAGTCTATACCCCAGGCAGGGGGCAGATGAAAAACTGTTTTTT,CASSLYPRQGADEKLFF
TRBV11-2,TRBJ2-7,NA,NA,TGTGCCAGCAGCTTAAGGAGTACCTCCTACGAGCAGTACTTC,CASSLRSTSYEQYF
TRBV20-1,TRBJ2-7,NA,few,TGCAGTGCTATCTTCGCGGGCGAGCAGTACTTC,CSAIFAGEQYF